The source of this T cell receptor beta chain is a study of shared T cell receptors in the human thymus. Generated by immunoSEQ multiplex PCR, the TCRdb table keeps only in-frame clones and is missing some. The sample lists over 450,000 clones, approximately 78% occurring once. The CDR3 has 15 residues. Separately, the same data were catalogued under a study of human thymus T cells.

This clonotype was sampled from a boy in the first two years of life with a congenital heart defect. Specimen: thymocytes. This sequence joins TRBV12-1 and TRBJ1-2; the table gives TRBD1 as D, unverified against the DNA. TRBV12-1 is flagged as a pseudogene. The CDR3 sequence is CASSSDSAENYGYTF. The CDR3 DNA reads TGTGCCAGCAGCTCGGACAGTGCAGAGAACTATGGCTACACCTTC.